Listed below are T cell receptor beta chains from one sample, sequenced in a study of Graves' ophthalmopathy and Graves' hyperthyroidism. TCRdb re-called the multiplex PCR reads with MiXCR, one entry per CDR3 protein. The sample has hundreds of thousands of distinct CDR3 sequences; just over 15% are singletons. The sample consisted of peripheral blood. These receptors were collected from a woman aged 18-30 years with stable Graves' hyperthyroidism. The CDR3 runs from the conserved cysteine through the conserved F or W. Each record gives: clone size, D gene, V gene, J gene, CDR3 protein, CDR3 DNA. A D gene is named only where the DNA matches it firmly. Where a row states a size, it is once, few, many or the class of an expanded clone; other rows omit it.

abundance: many
d_gene: -
v_gene: TRBV12-3/TRBV12-4
j_gene: TRBJ1-5
CDR3aa: CASSPGATGSSNQPQHF
CDR3nt: TGTGCCAGCAGTCCCGGGGCGACAGGATCTAGCAATCAGCCCCAGCATTTT

abundance: few
d_gene: TRBD2
v_gene: TRBV7-8
j_gene: TRBJ2-5
CDR3aa: CASSLPRTSGAQTQYF
CDR3nt: TGTGCCAGCAGCTTACCTCGGACTAGCGGGGCCCAAACCCAGTACTTC

abundance: many
d_gene: -
v_gene: TRBV4-1
j_gene: TRBJ1-1
CDR3aa: CASSQGDWGAEVAFF
CDR3nt: TGCGCCAGCAGCCAAGGAGATTGGGGGGCTGAAGTAGCTTTCTTT

abundance: few
d_gene: -
v_gene: TRBV12-3/TRBV12-4
j_gene: TRBJ2-2
CDR3aa: CASSFGLAGELFF
CDR3nt: TGTGCCAGCAGTTTTGGCCTGGCCGGGGAGCTGTTTTTT

abundance: many
d_gene: TRBD1
v_gene: TRBV25-1
j_gene: TRBJ1-5
CDR3aa: CATTRDREDQPQHF
CDR3nt: TGTGCCACCACAAGAGACAGGGAGGACCAGCCCCAGCATTTT

abundance: -
d_gene: TRBD1
v_gene: TRBV7-4
j_gene: TRBJ1-1
CDR3aa: CASSPETGVFNEAFF
CDR3nt: TGTGCCAGCAGCCCCGAGACAGGGGTCTTCAATGAAGCTTTCTTT

abundance: many
d_gene: TRBD1
v_gene: TRBV12-3/TRBV12-4
j_gene: TRBJ2-7
CDR3aa: CASSLTGGSSYEQYF
CDR3nt: TGTGCCAGCAGTTTAACAGGGGGGAGCTCCTACGAGCAGTACTTC

abundance: -
d_gene: -
v_gene: TRBV20-1
j_gene: TRBJ2-3
CDR3aa: CSAGRAKMLDTQYF
CDR3nt: TGCAGTGCAGGCAGGGCCAAGATGTTGGATACGCAGTATTTT

abundance: many
d_gene: TRBD1
v_gene: TRBV4-2
j_gene: TRBJ1-5
CDR3aa: CASIIRWTGESQPQHF
CDR3nt: TGTGCCAGCATCATACGATGGACAGGCGAGAGTCAGCCCCAGCATTTT

abundance: -
d_gene: -
v_gene: TRBV3-1
j_gene: TRBJ2-5
CDR3aa: CANSQVWGRGIETQYF
CDR3nt: TGTGCCAACAGCCAAGTTTGGGGGAGGGGGATAGAGACCCAGTACTTC

abundance: many
d_gene: -
v_gene: TRBV5-5
j_gene: TRBJ1-1
CDR3aa: CASSSYHQGTRTEAFF
CDR3nt: TGTGCCAGCAGCTCGTATCATCAGGGAACGCGGACTGAAGCTTTCTTT

abundance: once
d_gene: -
v_gene: TRBV11-2
j_gene: TRBJ2-3
CDR3aa: CASSSPLAPDTQYF
CDR3nt: TGTGCCAGCAGCTCCCCTCTTGCCCCCGATACGCAGTATTTT

abundance: many
d_gene: -
v_gene: TRBV11-3
j_gene: TRBJ2-2
CDR3aa: CASTSGAGPTGELFF
CDR3nt: TGTGCCAGCACCTCGGGGGCAGGGCCCACCGGGGAGCTGTTTTTT

abundance: many
d_gene: -
v_gene: TRBV27
j_gene: TRBJ1-6
CDR3aa: CASSLGGYNSPLHF
CDR3nt: TGTGCCAGCAGTTTAGGGGGCTATAATTCACCCCTCCACTTT

abundance: many
d_gene: -
v_gene: TRBV6-5
j_gene: TRBJ1-1
CDR3aa: CASSYRQENTEAFF
CDR3nt: TGTGCCAGCAGTTATCGACAGGAGAACACTGAAGCTTTCTTT

abundance: many
d_gene: -
v_gene: TRBV6-2/TRBV6-3
j_gene: TRBJ1-2
CDR3aa: CASSDLGPRDYGYTF
CDR3nt: TGTGCCAGCAGTGACTTGGGACCTCGGGACTATGGCTACACCTTC

abundance: -
d_gene: TRBD2
v_gene: TRBV11-2
j_gene: TRBJ2-7
CDR3aa: CASSRGLAGNYEQYF
CDR3nt: TGTGCCAGCAGCCGGGGACTAGCGGGGAACTACGAGCAGTACTTC

abundance: few
d_gene: -
v_gene: TRBV14
j_gene: TRBJ1-2
CDR3aa: CASSQGRFSGYTF
CDR3nt: TGTGCCAGCAGCCAAGGGCGCTTTAGCGGCTACACCTTC

abundance: -
d_gene: -
v_gene: TRBV4-1
j_gene: TRBJ2-7
CDR3aa: CASSQAPFTYEQYF
CDR3nt: TGCGCCAGCAGCCAAGCCCCCTTCACCTACGAGCAGTACTTC

abundance: many
d_gene: -
v_gene: TRBV12-3/TRBV12-4
j_gene: TRBJ1-1
CDR3aa: CASRTGLAGTEAFF
CDR3nt: TGTGCCAGCAGGACGGGATTGGCGGGCACTGAAGCTTTCTTT

abundance: -
d_gene: -
v_gene: TRBV5-1
j_gene: TRBJ2-5
CDR3aa: CASSFRGDQETQYF
CDR3nt: TGCGCCAGCAGCTTCCGCGGGGATCAAGAGACCCAGTACTTC

abundance: many
d_gene: TRBD2
v_gene: TRBV19
j_gene: TRBJ2-5
CDR3aa: CASSGTSGGMETQYF
CDR3nt: TGTGCCAGTAGTGGGACTAGCGGGGGGATGGAGACCCAGTACTTC

abundance: many
d_gene: -
v_gene: TRBV7-9
j_gene: TRBJ2-5
CDR3aa: CASSLETAIGTQYF
CDR3nt: TGTGCCAGCAGCTTAGAGACTGCTATTGGGACCCAGTACTTC

abundance: many
d_gene: -
v_gene: TRBV6-1
j_gene: TRBJ2-4
CDR3aa: CASSPDLAKNIQYF
CDR3nt: TGTGCCAGCAGTCCTGATCTAGCCAAAAACATTCAGTACTTC

abundance: -
d_gene: -
v_gene: TRBV15
j_gene: TRBJ2-5
CDR3aa: CATSSSVYQETQYF
CDR3nt: TGTGCCACCAGCAGTAGTGTTTACCAAGAGACCCAGTACTTC

abundance: -
d_gene: -
v_gene: TRBV18
j_gene: TRBJ1-2
CDR3aa: CASSPLTGTGVSAGYTF
CDR3nt: TGTGCCAGCTCGCCGCTTACAGGAACAGGAGTGTCTGCTGGCTACACCTTC

abundance: -
d_gene: -
v_gene: TRBV28
j_gene: TRBJ2-7
CDR3aa: CASSSRVMGYEQYF
CDR3nt: TGTGCCAGCAGCTCCAGGGTAATGGGCTACGAGCAGTACTTC

abundance: once
d_gene: -
v_gene: TRBV4-1
j_gene: TRBJ2-2
CDR3aa: CASSQPRTVNTGELFF
CDR3nt: TGCGCCAGCAGCCAGCCTAGGACAGTCAACACCGGGGAGCTGTTTTTT

abundance: -
d_gene: -
v_gene: TRBV25-1
j_gene: TRBJ2-5
CDR3aa: CASSDSRVGETQYF
CDR3nt: TGTGCCAGCAGTGATTCCAGGGTGGGGGAGACCCAGTACTTC

abundance: -
d_gene: -
v_gene: TRBV27
j_gene: TRBJ1-6
CDR3aa: CASSLNWISPLHF
CDR3nt: TGTGCCAGCAGTTTAAACTGGATTTCACCCCTCCACTTT

abundance: few
d_gene: TRBD2
v_gene: TRBV5-1
j_gene: TRBJ2-7
CDR3aa: CASSFSGGSAYEQYF
CDR3nt: TGCGCCAGCAGCTTTAGCGGGGGGTCCGCCTACGAGCAGTACTTC

abundance: many
d_gene: TRBD2
v_gene: TRBV6-5
j_gene: TRBJ2-7
CDR3aa: CASSYGSGGLTYEQYF
CDR3nt: TGTGCCAGCAGTTACGGTAGCGGGGGGTTGACCTACGAGCAGTACTTC

abundance: many
d_gene: TRBD1
v_gene: TRBV6-2/TRBV6-3
j_gene: TRBJ2-7
CDR3aa: CASRPRDRAYEQYF
CDR3nt: TGTGCCAGCAGACCCCGGGACAGGGCCTACGAGCAGTACTTC

abundance: -
d_gene: -
v_gene: TRBV12-3/TRBV12-4
j_gene: TRBJ2-3
CDR3aa: CASSLRARLLRADTQYF
CDR3nt: TGTGCCAGCAGTTTAAGGGCGAGGCTGCTACGGGCAGATACGCAGTATTTT

abundance: -
d_gene: -
v_gene: TRBV18
j_gene: TRBJ1-2
CDR3aa: CASSLTRELDGYTF
CDR3nt: TGTGCCAGCTCACTGACCAGGGAATTGGATGGCTACACCTTC

abundance: -
d_gene: TRBD1
v_gene: TRBV6-2/TRBV6-3
j_gene: TRBJ2-7
CDR3aa: CASSYLRLLGQPDYEQYF
CDR3nt: TGTGCCAGCAGTTACCTTAGACTCCTGGGACAGCCGGACTACGAGCAGTACTTC

abundance: -
d_gene: TRBD2
v_gene: TRBV4-1
j_gene: TRBJ2-7
CDR3aa: CASSPFKILGGGGYEQYF
CDR3nt: TGCGCCAGCAGCCCATTCAAGATATTGGGCGGGGGTGGCTACGAGCAGTACTTC

abundance: many
d_gene: -
v_gene: TRBV24-1
j_gene: TRBJ1-2
CDR3aa: CATSDPYGYTF
CDR3nt: TGTGCCACCAGTGATCCCTATGGCTACACCTTC

abundance: -
d_gene: TRBD2
v_gene: TRBV11-2
j_gene: TRBJ2-5
CDR3aa: CASSLTSGRGGQETQYF
CDR3nt: TGTGCCAGCAGCTTAACTAGCGGGAGGGGTGGTCAAGAGACCCAGTACTTC

abundance: many
d_gene: -
v_gene: TRBV20-1
j_gene: TRBJ1-5
CDR3aa: CSARGLWTANQPQHF
CDR3nt: TGCAGTGCTAGAGGTCTGTGGACAGCTAATCAGCCCCAGCATTTT

abundance: many
d_gene: TRBD1
v_gene: TRBV27
j_gene: TRBJ1-5
CDR3aa: CASSLTGIAKPQHF
CDR3nt: TGTGCCAGCAGTCTGACAGGGATCGCGAAGCCCCAGCATTTT

abundance: many
d_gene: -
v_gene: TRBV13
j_gene: TRBJ1-5
CDR3aa: CASSLSRVGGQPQHF
CDR3nt: TGTGCCAGCAGCTTAAGCAGGGTTGGAGGTCAGCCCCAGCATTTT

abundance: many
d_gene: -
v_gene: TRBV12-3/TRBV12-4
j_gene: TRBJ1-2
CDR3aa: CASSQLVGINYGYTF
CDR3nt: TGTGCCAGCAGCCAACTCGTCGGGATTAACTATGGCTACACCTTC

abundance: many
d_gene: -
v_gene: TRBV4-2
j_gene: TRBJ1-2
CDR3aa: CASSQGDAYGYTF
CDR3nt: TGTGCCAGCAGCCAGGGGGATGCCTATGGCTACACCTTC

abundance: many
d_gene: -
v_gene: TRBV5-1
j_gene: TRBJ1-1
CDR3aa: CASSWGDRNTEAFF
CDR3nt: TGCGCCAGCAGCTGGGGAGACAGAAACACTGAAGCTTTCTTT

abundance: many
d_gene: TRBD2
v_gene: TRBV7-8
j_gene: TRBJ2-7
CDR3aa: CASSRGLDYEQYF
CDR3nt: TGTGCCAGCAGTCGAGGACTAGACTACGAGCAGTACTTC

abundance: -
d_gene: TRBD2
v_gene: TRBV12-3/TRBV12-4
j_gene: TRBJ2-5
CDR3aa: CASSEAGSGGYKETQYF
CDR3nt: TGTGCCAGCAGTGAAGCGGGCAGCGGGGGATACAAAGAGACCCAGTACTTC

abundance: many
d_gene: -
v_gene: TRBV6-5
j_gene: TRBJ1-2
CDR3aa: CASSLYGLYGYTF
CDR3nt: TGTGCCAGCAGTTTATATGGGTTATATGGCTACACCTTC

abundance: many
d_gene: -
v_gene: TRBV6-2/TRBV6-3
j_gene: TRBJ2-7
CDR3aa: CASSYDKVYEQYF
CDR3nt: TGTGCCAGCAGTTACGACAAAGTCTACGAGCAGTACTTC

abundance: many
d_gene: -
v_gene: TRBV7-2
j_gene: TRBJ1-2
CDR3aa: CASSLERGGYTF
CDR3nt: TGTGCCAGCAGCTTAGAGCGGGGGGGCTACACCTTC

abundance: -
d_gene: TRBD1
v_gene: TRBV6-5
j_gene: TRBJ1-5
CDR3aa: CASSYWSGGGQPQHF
CDR3nt: TGTGCCAGCAGTTACTGGTCAGGGGGAGGACAGCCCCAGCATTTT

abundance: -
d_gene: -
v_gene: TRBV12-5
j_gene: TRBJ1-5
CDR3aa: CASGLAYENQPQHF
CDR3nt: TGTGCTAGTGGTTTGGCCTACGAGAATCAGCCCCAGCATTTT

abundance: many
d_gene: -
v_gene: TRBV6-5
j_gene: TRBJ1-1
CDR3aa: CASSYSRGGTEAFF
CDR3nt: TGTGCCAGCAGTTACTCGAGGGGTGGCACTGAAGCTTTCTTT

abundance: many
d_gene: -
v_gene: TRBV2
j_gene: TRBJ2-7
CDR3aa: CASISKGLANEQYF
CDR3nt: TGTGCCAGCATTTCCAAGGGACTCGCTAACGAGCAGTACTTC

abundance: many
d_gene: -
v_gene: TRBV2
j_gene: TRBJ2-5
CDR3aa: CASSEVGSGGGETQYF
CDR3nt: TGTGCCAGCAGTGAAGTAGGGTCCGGGGGTGGAGAGACCCAGTACTTC